The clone carrying this T cell receptor (beta chain) was observed a few times. Its antigen remains unidentified. Time point defined: sample taken at primary tumor resection. Sequencing covered unsorted whole RNA taken from tumor, nontumor lung or frozen PBMC. The donor population consisted of under 75 patients with untreated, early-stage non-small cell lung cancer. Single TCR cDNA molecules each had their own unique molecular identifier. TCRdb re-called the 5' RACE reads with MiXCR, one entry per CDR3 protein. The data show around 87,000 distinct CDR3 sequences, approximately 12% seen once. The data originate from a study of spatial heterogeneity in lung cancer. Looked up from germline, CDR1 is KGHSH and CDR2 is LQKENI. V trimming: 6 bases; J trimming: 0 bases; junction bases outside the gene matches: 6. The CDR3 runs to 15 residues. Findings of the study overall: Tumor TCRs that were ubiquitous and expanded showed up in blood more at resection than follow-up.

This specimen consisted of PBMCs, obtained at surgery. The chain has TRBV18 and TRBJ2-7; TRBD2 matches 9 bases. This sequence was found in a male donor with early-stage non-small cell lung cancer. CDR3 sequence (DNA): TGTGCCAGCTCGGCGACTAGCGGAAACTCCTACGAGCAGTACTTC. Translating it yields CASSATSGNSYEQYF.